Here is one T cell receptor (beta chain) with its context. Antigen unknown. This entry is derived from a study of Tregs in tolerant kidney transplant recipients. Clones were sequenced by immunoSEQ multiplex PCR, and TCRdb holds only the in-frame ones, with some missing. Its table records about 48,000 clones. Study results and caveats: Tregs expanded with activated donor B cells seemed most donor-specific.

The input for sequencing was CD4+ T cells from blood, taken before the transplant. This receptor was taken from a human donor who received a combined kidney and bone marrow transplant.

CDR3 bases read: TGTGCCAGCAGCTTAGGCGGGGGGCCC. Translation gives CASSLGGGP. The full CDR3 reads CASSLGGGPQHF. V usage is TRBV7-2 and J usage is TRBJ1-5; TRBD1 is a possible D gene (5 bases). The missing CDR3 end, 3 residues past where the read stops, is filled in from the germline J gene. V lost 1 base and J lost 9, with 7 bases in between. This CDR3 is built from 12 residues. Germline V gives CDR1 SGHTA, CDR2 FQGNSA. Together with reference TRBV7-2 and TRBJ1-5, the CDR3 gives the full variable domain: GAGVSQSPSNKVTEKGKDVELRCDPISGHTALYWYRQSLGQGLEFLIYFQGNSAPDKSGLPSDRFSAERTGGSVSTLTIQRTQQEDSAVYLCASSLGGGPQHFGDGTRLSIL.